Listed below are T cell receptor beta chains from one sample, sequenced in a study of OX40 agonist ivuxolimab in advanced cancers. TCRdb keeps only in-frame clones here, not all; method: immunoSEQ multiplex PCR. Of tens of thousands of clones listed, approximately 81% were seen once; the top ten hold under 5%. The specimen comprised CD4+ or CD8+ T cells sorted from blood, sampled in a trial of the OX40 agonist ivuxolimab. The receptor source for this set is an adult with an advanced solid tumor such as melanoma, head and neck, liver or kidney cancer. Each CDR3 is given with its conserved first and last residue. The D gene is left open where the match is weak. Only part of the rows carry a size: once, few, many, or a class if the clone is expanded.

CDR3: CASSVAGAFGELFF
DNA: TGTGCCAGCAGCGTCGCGGGGGCTTTTGGGGAGCTGTTTTTT
size: -
J: TRBJ2-2
D: -
V: TRBV9

CDR3: CASSAGTGINTGELFF
DNA: TGTGCCAGCAGTGCAGGGACAGGGATTAACACCGGGGAGCTGTTTTTT
size: once
J: TRBJ2-2
D: TRBD1
V: TRBV25-1

CDR3: CSVGGLLEPQYF
DNA: TGCAGCGTTGGGGGACTCTTGGAGCCCCAGTACTTC
size: few
J: TRBJ2-5
D: -
V: TRBV29-1

CDR3: CASSQTVGNEQFF
DNA: TGTGCCAGCAGCCAGACGGTGGGGAATGAGCAGTTCTTC
size: -
J: TRBJ2-1
D: -
V: TRBV11-2

CDR3: CASSLGYTYEQYF
DNA: TGTGCCAGCAGTTTAGGGTACACCTACGAGCAGTACTTC
size: -
J: TRBJ2-7
D: -
V: TRBV27

CDR3: CASSRQGRGTEAFF
DNA: TGTGCCAGCAGTAGACAGGGAAGAGGAACTGAAGCTTTCTTT
size: -
J: TRBJ1-1
D: TRBD1
V: TRBV6-5

CDR3: CASSVGRTGNNSPLHF
DNA: TGTGCCAGCAGCGTCGGGCGGACGGGGAATAATTCACCCCTCCACTTT
size: -
J: TRBJ1-6
D: -
V: TRBV9

CDR3: CASSPSGVAAYEQYF
DNA: TGTGCCAGTAGTCCCTCTGGGGTCGCGGCCTACGAGCAGTACTTC
size: medium-sized
J: TRBJ2-7
D: -
V: TRBV19

CDR3: CASSEGLGQGTDTQYF
DNA: TGTGCCAGCAGTGAGGGGTTAGGGCAGGGCACAGATACGCAGTATTTT
size: -
J: TRBJ2-3
D: -
V: TRBV6-1

CDR3: CSVQVSGGGETQYF
DNA: TGCAGCGTTCAAGTTTCGGGAGGTGGAGAGACCCAGTACTTC
size: -
J: TRBJ2-5
D: TRBD2
V: TRBV29-1

CDR3: CASSVAVSGGAGEQFF
DNA: TGTGCCAGCAGCGTAGCGGTTAGCGGGGGGGCCGGTGAGCAGTTCTTC
size: -
J: TRBJ2-1
D: TRBD2
V: TRBV9

CDR3: CASSNGTPNEKLFF
DNA: TGTGCCAGCAGTAACGGGACACCCAATGAAAAACTGTTTTTT
size: -
J: TRBJ1-4
D: -
V: TRBV6-1

CDR3: CASSPSGLLDEKLFF
DNA: TGCGCCAGCAGCCCCTCGGGTCTCCTGGATGAAAAACTGTTTTTT
size: -
J: TRBJ1-4
D: -
V: TRBV4-1

CDR3: CASSPPNRGLNEQYF
DNA: TGTGCCAGCTCACCACCAAACAGGGGGCTGAACGAGCAGTACTTC
size: -
J: TRBJ2-7
D: TRBD1
V: TRBV18

CDR3: CASRQGAGNQPQHF
DNA: TGTGCCAGTAGGCAGGGGGCAGGTAATCAGCCCCAGCATTTT
size: -
J: TRBJ1-5
D: TRBD1
V: TRBV19

CDR3: CASNSGGIDNEQFF
DNA: TGTGCCAGCAATAGCGGGGGCATTGACAATGAGCAGTTCTTC
size: -
J: TRBJ2-1
D: TRBD2
V: TRBV9

CDR3: CASSSGLAGGVKDTQYF
DNA: TGTGCCAGCAGCTCGGGACTAGCTGGAGGAGTTAAGGATACGCAGTATTTT
size: once
J: TRBJ2-3
D: TRBD2
V: TRBV7-9

CDR3: CASSEWRGAKNIQYF
DNA: TGCGCCAGCAGTGAGTGGCGGGGAGCCAAAAACATTCAGTACTTC
size: few
J: TRBJ2-4
D: -
V: TRBV10-2

CDR3: CASRLQVSSYNEQFF
DNA: TGTGCCAGCAGGCTACAGGTTAGCTCCTACAATGAGCAGTTCTTC
size: -
J: TRBJ2-1
D: -
V: TRBV6-1

CDR3: CASSLARTEAFF
DNA: TGTGCCAGCAGCTTAGCCCGTACTGAAGCTTTCTTT
size: -
J: TRBJ1-1
D: -
V: TRBV11-2

CDR3: CASSPQASGTYEQYF
DNA: TGTGCCAGCTCACCACAGGCTAGCGGGACCTACGAGCAGTACTTC
size: -
J: TRBJ2-7
D: TRBD2
V: TRBV18

CDR3: CASSQVGVGHIDYGYTF
DNA: TGCGCCAGCAGCCAAGTAGGAGTGGGTCATATCGACTATGGCTACACCTTC
size: once
J: TRBJ1-2
D: -
V: TRBV4-1

CDR3: CASSPTGWPGELFF
DNA: TGTGCCAGCAGTCCGACAGGGTGGCCCGGGGAGCTGTTTTTT
size: once
J: TRBJ2-2
D: TRBD1
V: TRBV7-9

CDR3: CASSLGTSGVTDTQYF
DNA: TGCGCCAGCAGCTTGGGGACTAGCGGGGTCACAGATACGCAGTATTTT
size: -
J: TRBJ2-3
D: TRBD2
V: TRBV5-1

CDR3: CASSKALGGPTEAFF
DNA: TGTGCCAGCAGCAAAGCCTTAGGAGGCCCCACTGAAGCTTTCTTT
size: once
J: TRBJ1-1
D: -
V: TRBV21-1

CDR3: CASSADRGRVYEQYF
DNA: TGTGCCAGCAGTGCGGACAGGGGGCGCGTCTACGAGCAGTACTTC
size: -
J: TRBJ2-7
D: TRBD1
V: TRBV2

CDR3: CASSIGGSYQPQHF
DNA: TGTGCCAGTAGTATCGGGGGAAGTTATCAGCCCCAGCATTTT
size: -
J: TRBJ1-5
D: -
V: TRBV19

CDR3: CASSLENTGELFF
DNA: TGTGCCAGCAGCTTAGAGAACACCGGGGAGCTGTTTTTT
size: -
J: TRBJ2-2
D: -
V: TRBV7-3

CDR3: CSVEDPASGLINEQFF
DNA: TGCAGCGTTGAAGATCCCGCTAGCGGCCTTATAAATGAGCAGTTCTTC
size: -
J: TRBJ2-1
D: TRBD2
V: TRBV29-1

CDR3: CASSVEVNSPLHF
DNA: TGTGCCAGCAGCGTAGAGGTCAATTCACCCCTCCACTTT
size: once
J: TRBJ1-6
D: -
V: TRBV9

CDR3: CASSLTGGSSYNEQFF
DNA: TGTGCCAGCAGCTTAACCGGCGGGAGCTCCTACAATGAGCAGTTCTTC
size: few
J: TRBJ2-1
D: TRBD2
V: TRBV7-3

CDR3: CASSDSNTDTQYF
DNA: TGTGCCAGCAGTGACTCTAACACAGATACGCAGTATTTT
size: -
J: TRBJ2-3
D: -
V: TRBV2

CDR3: CASRTSGTRVRGYTF
DNA: TGTGCCAGTAGGACCTCAGGGACGAGGGTAAGAGGCTACACCTTC
size: large
J: TRBJ1-2
D: -
V: TRBV19

CDR3: CASSGTVEASDTQYF
DNA: TGTGCCAGCAGCGGGACAGTTGAGGCCTCAGATACGCAGTATTTT
size: -
J: TRBJ2-3
D: TRBD1
V: TRBV6-1

CDR3: CASSPWGQGANTGELFF
DNA: TGTGCCAGCAGTCCCTGGGGCCAGGGGGCGAACACCGGGGAGCTGTTTTTT
size: -
J: TRBJ2-2
D: TRBD1
V: TRBV28

CDR3: CASSTGAGELFF
DNA: TGTGCCAGTAGCACTGGGGCCGGGGAGCTGTTTTTT
size: -
J: TRBJ2-2
D: -
V: TRBV19

CDR3: CASRWGRGTEAFF
DNA: TGTGCCAGCAGATGGGGCAGGGGTACTGAAGCTTTCTTT
size: -
J: TRBJ1-1
D: -
V: TRBV6-5

CDR3: CATDSGTLIGGYTF
DNA: TGTGCCACCGACTCCGGGACCCTTATTGGTGGCTACACCTTC
size: -
J: TRBJ1-2
D: -
V: TRBV19

CDR3: CASSLLGQGAAGYTF
DNA: TGTGCCAGCAGTCTACTAGGACAGGGGGCTGCTGGCTACACCTTC
size: few
J: TRBJ1-2
D: TRBD1
V: TRBV27

CDR3: CASTRDGFSNTEAFF
DNA: TGTGCCAGCACCAGGGACGGATTCTCGAACACTGAAGCTTTCTTT
size: -
J: TRBJ1-1
D: -
V: TRBV9

CDR3: CASSPPGGYEQYF
DNA: TGTGCCAGCTCACCACCAGGGGGCTACGAGCAGTACTTC
size: -
J: TRBJ2-7
D: -
V: TRBV18

CDR3: CASSLRGRGNYGYTF
DNA: TGTGCCAGCAGCTTGCGGGGGCGCGGTAACTATGGCTACACCTTC
size: -
J: TRBJ1-2
D: -
V: TRBV5-5

CDR3: CASSVAGSQETQYF
DNA: TGTGCCAGCAGCGTAGCGGGGTCTCAAGAGACCCAGTACTTC
size: once
J: TRBJ2-5
D: -
V: TRBV9